This T cell receptor (beta chain) derives from a study of metastatic and nonmetastatic thyroid tumors. TCRdb re-analyzed the PCR reads using MiXCR. The data hold about 13,000 clones, with approximately 33% observed a single time. Germline V lookup: CDR1 SNHLY, CDR2 FYNNEI. The CDR3 loop spans 14 amino acids. Trimming pared 5 bases from V and 0 bases from J, leaving 10 bases between. Each patient went into thyroid surgery without having received any treatment. The receptor comes from a male donor with papillary thyroid cancer or a benign thyroid nodule (not recorded which). Some clones in this sample may be carry-over from other donors' samples. Sequencing was carried out using tumor tissue. The rearrangement uses TRBV2 and TRBJ2-5, with unresolved D. The CDR3 DNA is TGTGCCAGCAGTACACAGCAGTACCAAGAGACCCAGTACTTC. Its protein is CASSTQQYQETQYF.